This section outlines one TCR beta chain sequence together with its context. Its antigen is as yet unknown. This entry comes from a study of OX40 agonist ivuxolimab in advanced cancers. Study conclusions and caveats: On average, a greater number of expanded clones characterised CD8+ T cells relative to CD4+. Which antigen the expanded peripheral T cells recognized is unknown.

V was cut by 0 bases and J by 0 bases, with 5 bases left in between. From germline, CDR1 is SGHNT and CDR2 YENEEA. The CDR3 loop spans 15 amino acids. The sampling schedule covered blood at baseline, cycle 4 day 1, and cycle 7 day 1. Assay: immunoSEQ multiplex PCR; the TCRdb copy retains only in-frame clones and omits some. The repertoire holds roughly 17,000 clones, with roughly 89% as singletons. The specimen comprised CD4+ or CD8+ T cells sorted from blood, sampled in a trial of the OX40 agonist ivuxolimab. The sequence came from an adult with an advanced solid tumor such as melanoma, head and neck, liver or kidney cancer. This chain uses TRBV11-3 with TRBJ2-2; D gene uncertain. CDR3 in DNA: TGTGCCAGCAGCTTAGATAGGGCGAACACCGGGGAGCTGTTTTTT. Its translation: CASSLDRANTGELFF.